Following are 2 T cell receptor beta chains from one sample sequenced in a study of response to subunit inactivated influenza vaccine. TCRdb called the RT-PCR reads again in MiXCR, with one record for every CDR3 protein. The sample consists of about 650,000 distinct CDR3 sequences, 15% to 19% of them appearing once. This material consisted of PBMCs from blood, taken 11 to 12 days after vaccination. The receptor set was obtained from a man aged 50 to 59 who received an inactivated influenza vaccine.

This chain uses TRBV6-2 or TRBV6-3 with TRBJ2-3; the D gene is possibly TRBD1 (5 bases). V lost 3 bases, J lost 7 bases, and 17 bases lay in between. Germline V CDR1 and CDR2: MNHEY, SVGEGT. There are 15 residues in the CDR3. The CDR3 region has the DNA TGTGCCAGCAGTTATGGGCAGGGTCGAACATATACGCAGTATTTT. Protein: CASSYGQGRTYTQYF.

This chain uses TRBV12-3 or TRBV12-4 with TRBJ2-3; no clear D gene. V was cut by 5 bases and J by 7 bases, with 10 bases left in between. The CDR3 has 12 amino acids. The CDR3 DNA reads as TGTGCCAGCAGTCGGAGTTCAAATACGCAGTATTTT. Its translation: CASSRSSNTQYF.